This is a list of T cell receptor beta chains from one sample in a study of cytotoxic CD8 clonotypes in ibrutinib-treated CLL. Sequencing was performed with immunoSEQ multiplex PCR; in TCRdb, only in-frame clones are kept and a portion is missing. The data contain about 6,700 clones, 60% to 80% of them seen just once; the ten biggest clones take up approximately 26%. This specimen consisted of PBMCs, obtained before ibrutinib treatment. These receptors originate from a human donor with chronic lymphocytic leukemia. The CDR3 runs from the conserved cysteine through the conserved F or W.

J gene: TRBJ1-6
V gene: TRBV2
CDR3 protein: CASSEWGQLSPLHF

J gene: TRBJ2-3
V gene: TRBV4-2
CDR3 protein: CASSQSITSGNTDTQYF

J gene: TRBJ2-2
V gene: TRBV11-3
CDR3 protein: CASSLGLAGGELFF

J gene: TRBJ2-3
V gene: TRBV19
CDR3 protein: CASSSTIRDTQYF

J gene: TRBJ2-3
V gene: TRBV5-4
CDR3 protein: CASRGGRASDTQYF

J gene: TRBJ2-7
V gene: TRBV29-1
CDR3 protein: CSVAPGFPSYEQYF

J gene: TRBJ1-1
V gene: TRBV27
CDR3 protein: CASRPRGRFTEAFF

J gene: TRBJ1-6
V gene: TRBV6-6
CDR3 protein: CASSYFDAAPLHF

J gene: TRBJ2-1
V gene: TRBV10-3
CDR3 protein: CAISESLGKGVTYNEQFF

J gene: TRBJ2-7
V gene: TRBV7-6
CDR3 protein: CASSVTGVEQYF

J gene: TRBJ1-4
V gene: TRBV5-6
CDR3 protein: CASSLISATNEKLFF

J gene: TRBJ2-1
V gene: TRBV7-9
CDR3 protein: CASSHQRLVAYNEQFF

J gene: TRBJ1-1
V gene: TRBV5-4
CDR3 protein: CASSLYRGGTEAFF

J gene: TRBJ1-4
V gene: TRBV5-1
CDR3 protein: CASSLGVGTVNEKLFF

J gene: TRBJ2-5
V gene: TRBV6-1
CDR3 protein: CASRLGNSQETQYF

J gene: TRBJ2-1
V gene: TRBV5-4
CDR3 protein: CASSPRGQGTAYNEQFF

J gene: TRBJ1-5
V gene: TRBV6-1
CDR3 protein: CASRPTGVDQPQHF

J gene: TRBJ2-3
V gene: TRBV10-3
CDR3 protein: CAITRAGGFDTQYF

J gene: TRBJ2-2
V gene: TRBV6-1
CDR3 protein: CASRVGVGYTGELFF

J gene: TRBJ1-4
V gene: TRBV19
CDR3 protein: CASSRGGSNEKLFF

J gene: TRBJ2-1
V gene: TRBV4-1
CDR3 protein: CASSQVFPFLAPYNEQFF

J gene: TRBJ1-1
V gene: TRBV10-3
CDR3 protein: CATALQGSEAFF

J gene: TRBJ2-7
V gene: TRBV29-1
CDR3 protein: CSVVVWAGEQYF

J gene: TRBJ2-7
V gene: TRBV7-9
CDR3 protein: CASAGQVLDEQYF